Listed below are T cell receptor beta chains from one sample, sequenced in a study of T-cell reconstitution after alpha-beta-depleted transplantation in children. TCRdb called the PCR reads again in MiXCR, with one record for every CDR3 protein. This table holds about 110,000 distinct CDR3 sequences, around 6.4% found once. This material consisted of PBMCs, mostly from graft donor cells, taken 360 days after TCRalphabeta/CD19-depleted stem cell transplant. The receptors originated from a male patient aged 2-15 years who had a stem cell transplant for acute lymphoblastic leukemia, so the T cells may come from the graft donor. Each CDR3 is given with its conserved first and last residue. D genes are given only for firm matches. Some rows have no size entry. The others give once, few or many, or a class for an expanded clone.

NA	many	TRBV7-9	TRBJ2-5	TGTGCCAGCAGCAGCCCCCGGGACTCCCAGTACTTC	CASSSPRDSQYF
NA	many	TRBV10-3	TRBJ1-1	TGTGCCATCAGCCTTTTGGGGGACAAACTGAACACTGAAGCTTTCTTT	CAISLLGDKLNTEAFF
NA	many	TRBV9	TRBJ2-5	TGTGCCAGCAACCGGGACATCCAAGAGACCCAGTACTTC	CASNRDIQETQYF
NA	many	TRBV28	TRBJ2-7	TGTGCCAGCAGTCCAGACTACGAGCAGTACTTC	CASSPDYEQYF
NA	NA	TRBV6-6	TRBJ1-1	TGTGCCACCAGAGTGGGGTTCCCTTTCTTT	CATRVGFPFF
TRBD1	few	TRBV28	TRBJ2-7	TGTGCCAGCAGGCGGACAGGAACCCTTTACTCCTACGAGCAGTACTTC	CASRRTGTLYSYEQYF
NA	NA	TRBV7-9	TRBJ2-7	TGTGCCAGCAGCCCCTCCTGGACGGGAAAAGGCCCCTACGAGCAGTACTTC	CASSPSWTGKGPYEQYF
NA	few	TRBV6-1	TRBJ1-3	TGTGCCAGCAGACGGGACCTGAGCTCTGGAAACACCATATATTTT	CASRRDLSSGNTIYF
TRBD1	many	TRBV10-3	TRBJ1-4	TGTGCCATCAGCTCGACAGGGGGAGTGGGAAAACTGTTTTTT	CAISSTGGVGKLFF
NA	many	TRBV27	TRBJ2-7	TGTGCCAGCAGTTTACGCCAAGGGGCCATTTCCTACGAGCAGTACTTC	CASSLRQGAISYEQYF
NA	NA	TRBV6-5	TRBJ2-3	TGTGCCAGCAGTTACCCGGACAGACGCACAGATACGCAGTATTTT	CASSYPDRRTDTQYF
TRBD1	few	TRBV2	TRBJ1-1	TGTGCCAGCAGTGACGACAGGGTCACGGGAAACACTGAAGCTTTCTTT	CASSDDRVTGNTEAFF
NA	many	TRBV29-1	TRBJ2-7	TGCAGCGCCCAGGGCTACGAGCAGTACTTC	CSAQGYEQYF
NA	many	TRBV2	TRBJ1-1	TGTGCCAGCAGTGGGGGACCCCGGATCTTT	CASSGGPRIF
NA	few	TRBV12-3/TRBV12-4	TRBJ2-7	TGTGCCAGCAGTTTTCGTCCGGGGCCGTACGAGCAGTACTTC	CASSFRPGPYEQYF
NA	many	TRBV12-3/TRBV12-4	TRBJ1-2	TGTGCCAGCAGTTTCACCCGCGGACAGACGGGCTACACCTTC	CASSFTRGQTGYTF
NA	many	TRBV15	TRBJ2-1	TGTGCCACCAGCAGAGACAGGGGATACAATGAGCAGTTCTTC	CATSRDRGYNEQFF
TRBD2	many	TRBV7-2	TRBJ2-7	TGTGCCAGCAGCCTAGCACCCCGGGAGGGTTACGAGCAGTACTTC	CASSLAPREGYEQYF
NA	NA	TRBV7-9	TRBJ2-7	TGTGCCAGCAGCACCGCGGGGACCAGCTACGAGCAGTACTTC	CASSTAGTSYEQYF
NA	many	TRBV28	TRBJ1-1	TGTGCCAGCACCCATTGGGGCAGCTTGAACACTGAAGCTTTCTTT	CASTHWGSLNTEAFF
TRBD2	many	TRBV28	TRBJ2-5	TGTGCCAGCAGCTTAGGACTAGCGGGGGAGTACCAAGAGACCCAGTACTTC	CASSLGLAGEYQETQYF
TRBD1	many	TRBV28	TRBJ2-6	TGTGCCAGCAGTTTATGGGCCGGGACAGGGGACATCTCTGGGGCCAACGTCCTGACTTTC	CASSLWAGTGDISGANVLTF
NA	many	TRBV29-1	TRBJ1-2	TGCAGCGTTGGGTATAACTATGGCTACACCTTC	CSVGYNYGYTF
NA	many	TRBV10-3	TRBJ1-1	TGTGCCATCAGTGAGAGAGGGTTAAACACTGAAGCTTTCTTT	CAISERGLNTEAFF
NA	many	TRBV9	TRBJ1-2	TGTGCCAGCACCCCAGGGCCTAACTATGGCTACACCTTC	CASTPGPNYGYTF
NA	NA	TRBV6-1	TRBJ2-2	TGTGCCAGCAGGTGGGAGACCGGGGAGCTGTTTTTT	CASRWETGELFF
NA	many	TRBV15	TRBJ2-3	TGTGCCACCAGCAGAGCCAATACGCAGTATTTT	CATSRANTQYF
NA	few	TRBV7-2	TRBJ2-7	TGTGCCAGCAGCTTGGGGCAGGCTAGCCCCAGTGGATACGAGCAGTACTTC	CASSLGQASPSGYEQYF
NA	few	TRBV27	TRBJ2-2	TGTGCCAGCAGCCCGGCGGGCGGCGAGCTGTTTTTT	CASSPAGGELFF
NA	many	TRBV11-2	TRBJ2-5	TGTGCCAGCAGTCTAACAATTCAAGAGACCCAGTACTTC	CASSLTIQETQYF
NA	few	TRBV27	TRBJ2-7	TGTGCCAGCAACCCTGGAAGGGGTGTTACCGAGCAGTACTTC	CASNPGRGVTEQYF
TRBD2	many	TRBV4-3	TRBJ2-1	TGCGCCAGCAGCTCCGGGACTAGCCCGCTCGATGAGCAGTTCTTC	CASSSGTSPLDEQFF
NA	many	TRBV12-3/TRBV12-4	TRBJ1-6	TGTGCCAGCAGTCCGATTGATAGCTATAATTCACCCCTCCACTTT	CASSPIDSYNSPLHF
TRBD2	many	TRBV5-1	TRBJ2-1	TGCGCCAGCAGCCCCGGGACTAGCGGGGTCAGAGAGCAGTTCTTC	CASSPGTSGVREQFF
NA	many	TRBV9	TRBJ2-1	TGTGCCAGCAGCTTGACTGGTAGCTCCTACAATGAGCAGTTCTTC	CASSLTGSSYNEQFF
TRBD2	many	TRBV4-3	TRBJ2-1	TGCGCCAGCAGCCATCCTAGGACTAGCGGGAGGGCCTACAATGAGCAGTTCTTC	CASSHPRTSGRAYNEQFF
TRBD1	NA	TRBV7-9	TRBJ2-7	TGTGCCAGCAGTACACCGGGAACAGGGGGCCTACGGGAGCAGTACTTC	CASSTPGTGGLREQYF
NA	many	TRBV9	TRBJ2-4	TGTGCCAGCAGCGGCCCCAGGGATGGACTAGCCAAAAACATTCAGTACTTC	CASSGPRDGLAKNIQYF
NA	NA	TRBV6-5	TRBJ1-5	TGTGCCAGCAGTACCTCGGACGGGAATCAGCCCCAGCATTTT	CASSTSDGNQPQHF
TRBD1	many	TRBV20-1	TRBJ2-5	TGCAGTGCTACCCCAGGGGGCCAAGAGACCCAGTACTTC	CSATPGGQETQYF
NA	few	TRBV20-1	TRBJ2-3	TGCAGTGCCGAGGACGCAGGGAAGGGAGATACGCAGTATTTT	CSAEDAGKGDTQYF
NA	many	TRBV29-1	TRBJ1-2	TGCAGCGTTGACGAGGGTTATGGCTACACCTTC	CSVDEGYGYTF
NA	few	TRBV6-2/TRBV6-3	TRBJ1-5	TGTGCCAGCGTCCCGGACCCAAGGAATCAGCCCCAGCATTTT	CASVPDPRNQPQHF
TRBD2	NA	TRBV7-9	TRBJ2-4	TGTGCCAGCAGCTTACTAGCGGGGATAGCCAAAAACATTCAGTACTTC	CASSLLAGIAKNIQYF
TRBD2	many	TRBV7-3	TRBJ2-1	TGTGCCAGCAGCTTAATGGGCGGGAGCTCCTACAATGAGCAGTTCTTC	CASSLMGGSSYNEQFF
NA	NA	TRBV15	TRBJ2-6	TGTGCCACCGGAGTCCCCCGCGGGGCCAACGTCCTGACTTTC	CATGVPRGANVLTF
NA	few	TRBV11-2	TRBJ2-3	TGTGCCAGCAGTCCCTATGGCGGAACAAGCACAGATACGCAGTATTTT	CASSPYGGTSTDTQYF
NA	NA	TRBV28	TRBJ2-7	TGTGCCAGCAGTTTAATCAGTTGGAACGAGCAGTACTTC	CASSLISWNEQYF
NA	many	TRBV28	TRBJ1-2	TGTGCCAGCAGTTTACCGACCGGGGGGTATGGCTACACCTTC	CASSLPTGGYGYTF
NA	many	TRBV29-1	TRBJ2-1	TGCAGCGTTGAATCTTACAATGAGCAGTTCTTC	CSVESYNEQFF
TRBD2	many	TRBV29-1	TRBJ2-1	TGCAGCGTACTTGGACTAGCGTCCTACAATGAGCAGTTCTTC	CSVLGLASYNEQFF
TRBD2	many	TRBV28	TRBJ2-1	TGTGCCAGCAGTTCTGACCTAGCGGGGGGGCCGTCCTACAATGAGCAGTTCTTC	CASSSDLAGGPSYNEQFF
TRBD2	NA	TRBV7-8	TRBJ2-6	TGTGCCAGCACAAGGGGACTAGCGGGGGTCTCTGGGGCCAACGTCCTGACTTTC	CASTRGLAGVSGANVLTF
TRBD2	NA	TRBV27	TRBJ2-7	TGTGCCAGCAGTTTAGTCCCAGCGGGGGTTTACGAGCAGTACTTC	CASSLVPAGVYEQYF
NA	many	TRBV11-2	TRBJ1-1	TGTGCCAGCAGCTTAGAGGAGGACACTGAAGCTTTCTTT	CASSLEEDTEAFF